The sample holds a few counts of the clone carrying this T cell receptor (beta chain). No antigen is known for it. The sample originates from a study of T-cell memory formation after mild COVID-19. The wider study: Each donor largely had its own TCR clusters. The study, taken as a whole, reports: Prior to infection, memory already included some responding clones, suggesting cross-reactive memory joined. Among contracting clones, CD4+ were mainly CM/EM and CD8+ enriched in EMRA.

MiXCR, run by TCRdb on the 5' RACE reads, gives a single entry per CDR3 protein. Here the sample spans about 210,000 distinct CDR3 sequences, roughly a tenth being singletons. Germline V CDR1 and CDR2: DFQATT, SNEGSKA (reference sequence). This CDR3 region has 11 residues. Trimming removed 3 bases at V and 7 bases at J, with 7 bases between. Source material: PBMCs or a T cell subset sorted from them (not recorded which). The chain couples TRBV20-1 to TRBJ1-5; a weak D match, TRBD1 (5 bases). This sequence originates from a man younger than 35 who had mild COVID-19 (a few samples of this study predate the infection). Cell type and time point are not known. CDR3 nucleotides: TGCAGTGCTAGGGGGCCCCAGCCCCAGCATTTT. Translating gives CSARGPQPQHF.